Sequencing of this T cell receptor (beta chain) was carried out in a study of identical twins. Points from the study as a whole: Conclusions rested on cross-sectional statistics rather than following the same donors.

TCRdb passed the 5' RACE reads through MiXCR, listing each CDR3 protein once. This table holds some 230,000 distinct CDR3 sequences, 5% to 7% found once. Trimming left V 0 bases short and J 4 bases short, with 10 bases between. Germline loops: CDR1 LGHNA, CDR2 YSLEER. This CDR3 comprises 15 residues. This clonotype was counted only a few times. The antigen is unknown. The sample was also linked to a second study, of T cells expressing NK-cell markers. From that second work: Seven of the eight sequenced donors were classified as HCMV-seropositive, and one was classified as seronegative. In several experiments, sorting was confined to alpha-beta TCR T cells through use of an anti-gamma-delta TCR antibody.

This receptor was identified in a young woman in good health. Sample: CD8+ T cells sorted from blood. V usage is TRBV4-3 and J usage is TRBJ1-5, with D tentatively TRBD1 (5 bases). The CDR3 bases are TGCGCCAGCAGCCAAGATAGGCAGGGAAATCAGCCCCAGCATTTT. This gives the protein CASSQDRQGNQPQHF.